Below are 10 T cell receptor beta chains sequenced from a single sample in a study of shared clonotypes between healthy human individuals. Clones were read by immunoSEQ multiplex PCR, and TCRdb kept only the in-frame ones, dropping some. The sample carries about 2.1 million clones, 85% to 95% recorded once. The naive CD8 population came from CD45RO-negative cells selected for CCR7, without terminally differentiated effector memory CD45RA+ cells. Input material: naive CD8+ T cells from PBMCs. The receptors come from a man aged 18 to 30 in good health. Some clones in this sample may be carry-over from other donors' samples.

V and J are TRBV6-5 and TRBJ1-5, with a possible D match to TRBD1 (5 bases). V gave up 6 bases and J gave up 0 bases, with 12 bases separating them. This CDR3 comprises 15 residues. From germline, CDR1 is MNHEY and CDR2 SVGAGI. CDR3 DNA sequence: TGTGCCAGCAGCCGCCGGGGGGATAGCAATCAGCCCCAGCATTTT. The encoded protein is CASSRRGDSNQPQHF.

Remarks on this clone: This may be a read error: a much more frequent sequence differs by one nucleotide. The identical CDR3 is also encoded by other nucleotide sequences in the sample. This chain links TRBV7-9 with TRBJ1-5; D is unresolved. Germline V gene data show CDR1 as SEHNR and CDR2 as FQNEAQ (reference sequence). V shed 5 bases and J shed 2 bases, with 4 bases lying between them. This CDR3 has 12 amino acids. The CDR3 nucleotides are TGTGCCAGCAGCCTGGGCAATCAGCCCCAGCATTTT. It is translated as CASSLGNQPQHF.

The genes are TRBV11-2 and TRBJ2-3; unclear D gene. With 2 bases removed from V and 2 bases from J, the gap between germline ends came to 8 bases. The germline CDR1 and CDR2 sequences are SGHAT and FQNNGV. CDR3 length: 14 amino acids. The CDR3 coding sequence is TGTGCCAGCAGCTTAAGACCGATCACAGATACGCAGTATTTT. It translates to CASSLRPITDTQYF.

V is TRBV7-9 and J is TRBJ1-3, with D unclear. The length of the CDR3 is 14 residues. Trimming left V 1 base short and J 3 bases short, with 7 bases between. Germline CDR1 is SEHNR and CDR2 is FQNEAQ (reference sequence). The CDR3 sequence: CASSLVAIGNTIYF. Here the CDR3 DNA reads TGTGCCAGCAGCTTAGTGGCAATTGGAAACACCATATATTTT. Complete variable domain (other parts from reference TRBV7-9 and TRBJ1-3): DTGVSQNPRHKITKRGQNVTFRCDPISEHNRLYWYRQTLGQGPEFLTYFQNEAQLEKSRLLSDRFSAERPKGSFSTLEIQRTEQGDSAMYLCASSLVAIGNTIYFGEGSWLTVV.

This clone occurred a few times. The identical CDR3 is also encoded by other nucleotide sequences in the sample. This rearrangement joins TRBV10-3 to TRBJ1-1; D is perhaps TRBD1 (5 bases). There are 13 residues in the CDR3. Germline values: CDR1 ENHRY, CDR2 SYGVKD. V was pared by 4 bases and J by 0 bases, with 6 bases between. CDR3 residues: CAISGGLNTEAFF. CDR3 DNA: TGTGCCATCAGTGGGGGGTTGAACACTGAAGCTTTCTTT.

The CDR3: CASPPSWDREANTEAFF. The CDR3 region has the DNA TGTGCCAGCCCACCTTCCTGGGACAGAGAGGCGAACACTGAAGCTTTCTTT. The rearrangement joins TRBV28 to TRBJ1-1, with 7 bases matching TRBD1. Losses at the gene ends were 8 bases for V and 1 base for J; bases not matched to a gene: 16. Germline CDR1 MDHEN, CDR2 SYDVKM. The length of the CDR3 is 17 residues.

The gene calls are TRBV11-2 and TRBJ1-1; TRBD1 matches 7 bases. CDR1 is SGHAT, CDR2 FQNNGV, per germline. V shed 2 bases, J shed 2 bases, and the junction held 8 bases outside the gene matches. This CDR3 comprises 16 residues. The CDR3 loop reads CASSLFRGTANTEAFF. The CDR3 bases are TGTGCCAGCAGCTTATTTCGAGGGACAGCCAACACTGAAGCTTTCTTT.

The chain carries TRBV11-2 and TRBJ2-5; 11 bases match TRBD2. V dropped 0 bases and J dropped 3; count of bases not matched to a gene: 3. Germline assignment: CDR1 SGHAT and CDR2 FQNNGV. This CDR3 is built from 16 residues. CDR3 DNA sequence: TGTGCCAGCAGCTTAGACCCGGGACTAGCGGAAGAGACCCAGTACTTC. Translation: CASSLDPGLAEETQYF.

J is TRBJ2-7 and V is TRBV5-4; D tentatively fits TRBD1 or TRBD2 (6 bases each). The V end lost 10 bases, the J end lost 0 bases, and 20 bases lay between the germline ends. Germline V lookup: CDR1 SGHNT, CDR2 YYREEE (reference sequence). The CDR3 is 15 amino acids. The CDR3 protein is CASGAWGDSSYEQYF. As DNA, the CDR3 is TGTGCCTCGGGGGCTTGGGGTGATAGCTCCTACGAGCAGTACTTC.

This clone is a singleton in its sample. The J gene is TRBJ2-7, the V gene TRBV5-1; D may be TRBD2 (6 bases). Trimming removed 0 bases at V and 2 bases at J, with 15 bases between. The CDR3 sequence is 16 residues long. The germline gives CDR1 SGHRS, CDR2 YFSETQ. Here the CDR3 DNA reads TGCGCCAGCAGCTTGGACCTACCTAGCGTCACCTACGAGCAGTACTTC. Amino acid sequence: CASSLDLPSVTYEQYF.